This TCR beta chain derives from a study of blood T cell repertoires in COVID-19. Study-wide context: COVID-19 samples, acute and convalescent, were from the United States, Italy and Spain. T cells, B-cell-depleted T cells, or PBMCs provided the cDNA or gDNA that served as material.

The trim removed 3 bases at V and 1 base at J, leaving 2 bases unmatched. This CDR3 is built from 15 residues. CDR1 is SGHKS and CDR2 is YYEKEE in the germline V gene (reference sequence). Seattle patient enrollment occurred during active infection, with longitudinal follow-up thereafter. Using immunoSEQ multiplex PCR, the repertoire was profiled, and TCRdb retains in-frame clones only, with some absent. This sample carries hundreds of thousands of clones, more than 75% of them seen once, and the ten largest clones take about 2.3%. The gene calls are TRBV5-5 and TRBJ1-3, with 9 bases identical to TRBD1. Sequencing input: peripheral blood. The TCR comes from a woman between 55 and 75 years old with COVID-19, enrolled during active disease. CDR3 protein: CASSSDRGSGNTIYF. The CDR3 DNA follows: TGTGCCAGCAGCTCCGACAGGGGGTCTGGAAACACCATATATTTT.